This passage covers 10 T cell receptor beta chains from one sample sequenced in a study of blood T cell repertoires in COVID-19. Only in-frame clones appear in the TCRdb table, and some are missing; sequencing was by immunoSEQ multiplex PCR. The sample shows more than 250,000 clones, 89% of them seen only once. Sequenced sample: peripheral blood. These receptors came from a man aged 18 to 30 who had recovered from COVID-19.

In DNA form, the CDR3 reads TGTGCCAGCATGGCGGGGCTCCAGACCGGGGAGCTGTTTTTT. Translated: CASMAGLQTGELFF. This sequence joins TRBV27 and TRBJ2-2; a weak D match, TRBD2 (6 bases). V lost 7 bases, J lost 5 bases, and 14 bases lay in between. Germline-derived CDR1 and CDR2 are MNHEY and SMNVEV (reference sequence). This CDR3 spans 14 amino acids.

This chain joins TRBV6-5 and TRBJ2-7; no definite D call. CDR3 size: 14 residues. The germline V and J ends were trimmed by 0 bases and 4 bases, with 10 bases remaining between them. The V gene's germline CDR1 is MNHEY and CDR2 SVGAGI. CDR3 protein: CASSYSSGSYEQYF. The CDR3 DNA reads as TGTGCCAGCAGTTACTCTTCAGGATCTTACGAGCAGTACTTC.

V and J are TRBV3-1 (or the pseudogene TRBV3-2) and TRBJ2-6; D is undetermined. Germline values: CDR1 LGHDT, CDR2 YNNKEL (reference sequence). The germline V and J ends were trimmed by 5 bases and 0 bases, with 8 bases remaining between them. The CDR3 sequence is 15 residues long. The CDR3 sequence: CASSVASSGANVLTF. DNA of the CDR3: TGTGCCAGCAGCGTTGCGAGCTCTGGGGCCAACGTCCTGACTTTC.

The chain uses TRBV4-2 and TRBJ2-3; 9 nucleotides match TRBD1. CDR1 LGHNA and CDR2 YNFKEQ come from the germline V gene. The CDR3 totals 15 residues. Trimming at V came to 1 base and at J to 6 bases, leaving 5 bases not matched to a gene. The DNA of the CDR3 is TGTGCCAGCAGCCAAGCGGGACAGGGCTCGGATACGCAGTATTTT. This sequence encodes CASSQAGQGSDTQYF.

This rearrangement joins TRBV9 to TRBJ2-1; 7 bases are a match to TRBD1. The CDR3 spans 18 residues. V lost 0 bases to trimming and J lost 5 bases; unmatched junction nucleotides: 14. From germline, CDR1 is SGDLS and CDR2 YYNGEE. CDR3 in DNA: TGTGCCAGCAGCGTAGGTCTATTCACTGGGACAGTGGACAATGAGCAGTTCTTC. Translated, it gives CASSVGLFTGTVDNEQFF. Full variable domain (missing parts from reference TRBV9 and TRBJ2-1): DSGVTQTPKHLITATGQRVTLRCSPRSGDLSVYWYQQSLDQGLQFLIQYYNGEERAKGNILERFSAQQFPDLHSELNLSSLELGDSALYFCASSVGLFTGTVDNEQFFGPGTRLTVL.

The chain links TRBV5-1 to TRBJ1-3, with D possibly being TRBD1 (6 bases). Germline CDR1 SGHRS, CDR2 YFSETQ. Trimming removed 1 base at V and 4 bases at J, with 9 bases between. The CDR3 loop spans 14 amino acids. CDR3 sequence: CASSLNTGGNTIYF. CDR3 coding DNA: TGCGCCAGCAGCTTGAATACAGGGGGAAACACCATATATTTT.

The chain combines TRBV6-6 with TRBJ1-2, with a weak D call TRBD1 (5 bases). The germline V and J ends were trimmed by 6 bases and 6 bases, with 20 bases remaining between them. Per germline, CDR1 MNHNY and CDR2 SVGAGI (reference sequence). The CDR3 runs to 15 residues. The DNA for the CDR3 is TGTGCCAGCAGCCGAGGATCGGGGGGTGGAGATGGCTACACCTTC. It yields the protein CASSRGSGGGDGYTF.

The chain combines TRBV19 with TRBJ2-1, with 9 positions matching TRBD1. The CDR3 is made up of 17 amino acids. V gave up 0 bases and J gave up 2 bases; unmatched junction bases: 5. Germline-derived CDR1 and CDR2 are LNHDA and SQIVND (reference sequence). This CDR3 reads CASSIERRTGAYNEQFF. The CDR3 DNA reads TGTGCCAGTAGTATAGAAAGAAGGACAGGGGCCTACAATGAGCAGTTCTTC.

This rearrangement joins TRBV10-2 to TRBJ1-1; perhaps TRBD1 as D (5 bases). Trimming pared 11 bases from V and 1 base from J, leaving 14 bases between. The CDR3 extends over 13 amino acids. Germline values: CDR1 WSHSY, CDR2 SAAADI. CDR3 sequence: CAGRTGENTEAFF. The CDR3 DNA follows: TGCGCCGGTCGGACGGGGGAGAACACTGAAGCTTTCTTT.

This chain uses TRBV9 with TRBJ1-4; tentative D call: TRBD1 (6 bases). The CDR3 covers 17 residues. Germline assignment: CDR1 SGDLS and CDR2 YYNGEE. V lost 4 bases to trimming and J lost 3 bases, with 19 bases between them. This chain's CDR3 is CASSPSRGRAANEKLFF. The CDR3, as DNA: TGTGCCAGCAGCCCCTCCAGGGGCCGGGCGGCTAATGAAAAACTGTTTTTT.